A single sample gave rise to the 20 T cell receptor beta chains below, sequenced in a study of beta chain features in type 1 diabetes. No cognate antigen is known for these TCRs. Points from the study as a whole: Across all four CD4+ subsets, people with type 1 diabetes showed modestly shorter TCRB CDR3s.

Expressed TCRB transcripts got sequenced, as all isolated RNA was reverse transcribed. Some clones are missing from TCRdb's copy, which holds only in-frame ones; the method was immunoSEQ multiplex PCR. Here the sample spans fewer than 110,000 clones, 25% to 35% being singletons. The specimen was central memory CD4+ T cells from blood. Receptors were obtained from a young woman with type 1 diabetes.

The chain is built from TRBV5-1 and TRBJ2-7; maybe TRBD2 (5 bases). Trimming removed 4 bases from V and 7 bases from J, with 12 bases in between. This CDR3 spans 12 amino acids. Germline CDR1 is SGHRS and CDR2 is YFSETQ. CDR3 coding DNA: TGCGCCAGCAGCGTAGAACGGGGAGAGCAGTACTTC. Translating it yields CASSVERGEQYF.

In DNA form, the CDR3 reads TGTGCCAGCAGCTTGTTCGGACAGGGTCTCGGTGGGACCCAGTACTTC. Translation: CASSLFGQGLGGTQYF. The chain employs TRBV5-6 and TRBJ2-5; 8 bases line up with TRBD1. Unmatched junction bases numbered 12, after V lost 1 base and J lost 7 bases. CDR3 length: 16 amino acids. CDR1 SGHDT and CDR2 YYEEEE come from the germline V gene.

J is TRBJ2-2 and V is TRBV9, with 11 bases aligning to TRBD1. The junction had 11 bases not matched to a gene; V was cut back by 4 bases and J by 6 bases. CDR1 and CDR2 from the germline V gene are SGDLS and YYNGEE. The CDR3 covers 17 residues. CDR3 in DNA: TGTGCCAGCAGCCCGAGGGCACGGGACAGGGGGGCCGGGGAGCTGTTTTTT. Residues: CASSPRARDRGAGELFF. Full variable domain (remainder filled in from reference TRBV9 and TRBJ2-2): DSGVTQTPKHLITATGQRVTLRCSPRSGDLSVYWYQQSLDQGLQFLIQYYNGEERAKGNILERFSAQQFPDLHSELNLSSLELGDSALYFCASSPRARDRGAGELFFGEGSRLTVL.

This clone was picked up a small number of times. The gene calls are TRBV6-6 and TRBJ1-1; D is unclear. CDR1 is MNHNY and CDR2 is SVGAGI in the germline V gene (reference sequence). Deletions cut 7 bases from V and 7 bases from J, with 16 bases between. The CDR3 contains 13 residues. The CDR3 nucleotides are TGTGCCAGCAAGCCAGGCGTTGTCCTTGAAGCTTTCTTT. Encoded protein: CASKPGVVLEAFF.

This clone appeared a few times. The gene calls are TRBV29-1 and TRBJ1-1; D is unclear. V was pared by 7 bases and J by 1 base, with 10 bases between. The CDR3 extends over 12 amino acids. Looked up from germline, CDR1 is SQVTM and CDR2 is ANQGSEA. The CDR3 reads CSGYHRNTEAFF. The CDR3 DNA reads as TGCAGCGGATACCACAGGAACACTGAAGCTTTCTTT. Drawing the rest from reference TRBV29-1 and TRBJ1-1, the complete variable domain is SAVISQKPSRDICQRGTSLTIQCQVDSQVTMMFWYRQQPGQSLTLIATANQGSEATYESGFVIDKFPISRPNLTFSTLTVSNMSPEDSSIYLCSGYHRNTEAFFGQGTRLTVV.

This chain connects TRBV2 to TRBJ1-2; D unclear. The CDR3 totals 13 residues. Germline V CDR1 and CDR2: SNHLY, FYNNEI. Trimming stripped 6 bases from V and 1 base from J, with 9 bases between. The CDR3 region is CASRDQVNYGYTF. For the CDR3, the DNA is TGTGCCAGCAGGGATCAGGTTAACTATGGCTACACCTTC.

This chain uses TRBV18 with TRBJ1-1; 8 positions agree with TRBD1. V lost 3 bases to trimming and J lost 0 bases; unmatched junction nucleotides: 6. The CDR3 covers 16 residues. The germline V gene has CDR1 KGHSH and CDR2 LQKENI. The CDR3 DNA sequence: TGTGCCAGCTCACCGGGGATGGACAGGGTGAACACTGAAGCTTTCTTT. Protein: CASSPGMDRVNTEAFF.

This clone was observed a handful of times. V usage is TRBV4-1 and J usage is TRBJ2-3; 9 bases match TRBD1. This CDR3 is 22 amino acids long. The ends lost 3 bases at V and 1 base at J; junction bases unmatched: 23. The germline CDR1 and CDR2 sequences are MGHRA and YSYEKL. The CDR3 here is CASSQPSLRPGQGIHRTDTQYF. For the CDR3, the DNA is TGCGCCAGCAGCCAGCCTAGTCTCAGGCCGGGACAGGGTATCCACCGCACAGATACGCAGTATTTT.

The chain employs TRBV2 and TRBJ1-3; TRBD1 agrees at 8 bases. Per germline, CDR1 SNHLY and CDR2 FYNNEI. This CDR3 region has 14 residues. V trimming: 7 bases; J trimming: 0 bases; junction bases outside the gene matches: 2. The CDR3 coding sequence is TGTGCCAGCACGGGACAGGTCTCTGGAAACACCATATATTTT. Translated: CASTGQVSGNTIYF.

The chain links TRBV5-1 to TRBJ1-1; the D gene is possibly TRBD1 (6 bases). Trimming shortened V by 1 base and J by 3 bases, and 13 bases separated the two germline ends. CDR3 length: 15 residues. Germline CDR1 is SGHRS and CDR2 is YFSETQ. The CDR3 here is CASSLSGGADTEAFF. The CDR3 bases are TGCGCCAGCAGCTTGTCTGGGGGCGCGGACACTGAAGCTTTCTTT.

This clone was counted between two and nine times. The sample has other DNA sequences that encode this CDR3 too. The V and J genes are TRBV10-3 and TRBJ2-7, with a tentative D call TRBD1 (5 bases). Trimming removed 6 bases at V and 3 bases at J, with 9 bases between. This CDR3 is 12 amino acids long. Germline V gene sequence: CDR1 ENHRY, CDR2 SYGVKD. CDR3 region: CAIRTENYEQYF. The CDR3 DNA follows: TGTGCCATCAGGACAGAGAACTACGAGCAGTACTTC.

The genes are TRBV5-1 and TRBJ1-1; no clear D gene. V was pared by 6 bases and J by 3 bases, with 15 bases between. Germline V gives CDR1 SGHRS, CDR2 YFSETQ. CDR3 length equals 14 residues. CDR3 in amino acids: CASTSRAADTEAFF. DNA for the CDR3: TGCGCCAGCACCTCGAGGGCGGCGGACACTGAAGCTTTCTTT. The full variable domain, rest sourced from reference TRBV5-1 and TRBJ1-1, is KAGVTQTPRYLIKTRGQQVTLSCSPISGHRSVSWYQQTPGQGLQFLFEYFSETQRNKGNFPGRFSGRQFSNSRSEMNVSTLELGDSALYLCASTSRAADTEAFFGQGTRLTVV.

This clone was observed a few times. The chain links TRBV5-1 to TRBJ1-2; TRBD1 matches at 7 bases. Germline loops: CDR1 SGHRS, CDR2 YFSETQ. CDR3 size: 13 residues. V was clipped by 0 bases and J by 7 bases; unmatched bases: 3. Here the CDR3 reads CASSLGQGGGYTF. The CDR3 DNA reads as TGCGCCAGCAGCTTGGGACAGGGAGGTGGCTACACCTTC.

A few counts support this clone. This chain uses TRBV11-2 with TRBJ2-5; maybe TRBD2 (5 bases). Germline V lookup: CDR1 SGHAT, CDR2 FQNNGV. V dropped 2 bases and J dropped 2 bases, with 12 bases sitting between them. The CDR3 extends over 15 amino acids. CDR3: CASSLRSGDQETQYF. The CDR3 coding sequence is TGTGCCAGCAGCTTACGGAGCGGAGATCAAGAGACCCAGTACTTC.

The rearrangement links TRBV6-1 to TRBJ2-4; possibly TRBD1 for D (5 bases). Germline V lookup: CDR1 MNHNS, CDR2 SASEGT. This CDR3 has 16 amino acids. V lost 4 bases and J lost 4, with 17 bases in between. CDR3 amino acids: CASSALTQVLKNIQYF. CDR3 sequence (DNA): TGTGCCAGCAGTGCGCTTACACAGGTGCTGAAAAACATTCAGTACTTC.

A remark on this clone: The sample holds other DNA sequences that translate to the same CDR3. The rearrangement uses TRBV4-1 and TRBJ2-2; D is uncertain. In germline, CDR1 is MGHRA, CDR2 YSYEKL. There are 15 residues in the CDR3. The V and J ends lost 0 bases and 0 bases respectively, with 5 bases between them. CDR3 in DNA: TGCGCCAGCAGCCAAGACAGGACGAACACCGGGGAGCTGTTTTTT. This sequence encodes CASSQDRTNTGELFF.

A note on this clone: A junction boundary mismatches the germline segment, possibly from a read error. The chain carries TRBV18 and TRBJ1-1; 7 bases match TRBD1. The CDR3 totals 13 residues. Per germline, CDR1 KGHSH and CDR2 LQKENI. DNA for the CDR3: TGTGCTAGCTTGGGACAGCAGAACACTGAAGCTTTCTTT. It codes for CASLGQQNTEAFF.

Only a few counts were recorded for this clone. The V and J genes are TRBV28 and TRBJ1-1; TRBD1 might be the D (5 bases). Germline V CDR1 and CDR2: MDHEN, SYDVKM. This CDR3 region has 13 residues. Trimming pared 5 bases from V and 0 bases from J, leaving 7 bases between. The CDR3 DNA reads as TGTGCCAGCAGTCAGGGTTTGAACACTGAAGCTTTCTTT. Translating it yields CASSQGLNTEAFF.

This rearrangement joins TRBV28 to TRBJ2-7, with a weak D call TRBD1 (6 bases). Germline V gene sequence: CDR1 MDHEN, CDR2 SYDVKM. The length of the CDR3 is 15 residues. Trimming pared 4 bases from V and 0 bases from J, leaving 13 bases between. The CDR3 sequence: CASSWARGSSYEQYF. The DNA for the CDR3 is TGTGCCAGCAGTTGGGCCAGGGGTAGCTCCTACGAGCAGTACTTC.

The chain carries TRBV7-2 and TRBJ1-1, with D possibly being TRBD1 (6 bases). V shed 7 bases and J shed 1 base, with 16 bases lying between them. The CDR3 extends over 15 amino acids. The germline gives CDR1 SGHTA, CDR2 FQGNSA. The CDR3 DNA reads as TGTGCCAGCATCCTGGGGCAAGGGGGGAACACTGAAGCTTTCTTT. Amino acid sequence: CASILGQGGNTEAFF.